The source of this T cell receptor beta chain is a study of blood T cell repertoires in COVID-19. This clone occurred a few times. The CDR3 loop spans 16 amino acids. The germline V gene has CDR1 KGHDR and CDR2 SFDVKD. V was shortened by 2 bases and J by 2 bases, with 12 bases between the two germline ends. Clones were read by immunoSEQ multiplex PCR, and TCRdb kept only the in-frame ones, dropping some. Of around 190,000 clones in the sample, more than 70% are singletons; the top ten hold 3.5% to 4.5%. The material sequenced was peripheral blood. The TCR originated in a human donor in a cohort sampled during active COVID-19. The rearrangement uses TRBV24-1 and TRBJ2-1, with D possibly being TRBD1 (6 bases). Here the CDR3 DNA reads TGTGCCACCAGTGATTCCACTCAGGGGCCCTACAATGAGCAGTTCTTC. It encodes CATSDSTQGPYNEQFF.